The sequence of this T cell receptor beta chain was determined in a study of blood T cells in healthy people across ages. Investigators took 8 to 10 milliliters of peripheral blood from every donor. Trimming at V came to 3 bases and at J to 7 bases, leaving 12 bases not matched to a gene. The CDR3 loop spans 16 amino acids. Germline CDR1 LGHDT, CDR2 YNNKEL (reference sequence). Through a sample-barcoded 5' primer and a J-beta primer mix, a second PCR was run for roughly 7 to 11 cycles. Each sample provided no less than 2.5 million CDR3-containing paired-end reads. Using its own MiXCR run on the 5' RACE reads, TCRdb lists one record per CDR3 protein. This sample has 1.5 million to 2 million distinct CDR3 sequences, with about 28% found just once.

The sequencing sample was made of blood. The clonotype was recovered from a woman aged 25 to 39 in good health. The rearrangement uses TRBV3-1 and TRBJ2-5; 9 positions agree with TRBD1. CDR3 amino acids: CASSQSLGQTGGTQYF. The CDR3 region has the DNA TGTGCCAGCAGCCAGAGCCTGGGACAGACAGGGGGGACCCAGTACTTC.